Reported below is one T cell receptor beta chain. The data derive from a study of T cells in Graves' hyperthyroidism and ophthalmopathy. What was amplified from RNA transcripts were TCR beta CDR3 regions. An initial round of RT-PCR targeting the TCR CDR3 relied on the HTBI primer set. Using its own MiXCR run on the multiplex PCR reads, TCRdb lists one record per CDR3 protein. In the table there are approximately 640,000 distinct CDR3 sequences, less than 45% of which are singletons. The CDR3 runs to 13 residues. V was pared by 4 bases and J by 11 bases, with 9 bases of the junction left unmatched. Germline CDR1 and CDR2: SGHDT and YYEEEE.

The source material was peripheral blood or thyroid tissue (not recorded which). The V gene is TRBV5-6, the J gene TRBJ1-1; 9 nucleotides align to TRBD1. The receptor was derived from an adult man with Graves' disease, either hyperthyroidism or ophthalmopathy (not recorded which). CDR3 nucleotide sequence: TGTGCCAGCAGCCACCCCGGGACAGGGAACGCTTTCTTT. This gives the protein CASSHPGTGNAFF. Full variable domain (remainder filled in from reference TRBV5-6 and TRBJ1-1): DAGVTQSPTHLIKTRGQQVTLRCSPKSGHDTVSWYQQALGQGPQFIFQYYEEEERQRGNFPDRFSGHQFPNYSSELNVNALLLGDSALYLCASSHPGTGNAFFGQGTRLTVV.